These 6 T cell receptor beta chains came from one sample sequenced in a study of blood T cells in healthy people across ages (dated by TCRdb to 2013 to 2016). The method behind the library was 5' RACE. TCRdb lists the instrument as Illumina HiSeq 2500. A second PCR of about 6 to 12 cycles was run with a J-beta primer mix and a sample-barcoded 5' primer. Starting from the raw public reads, TCRdb applied fastp trimming at Q25, assembled clones with MiXCR and retained in-frame beta chains. Here each entry gathers all rows of one CDR3 protein and keeps the most common genes and DNA. For this sample the table gives under 750,000 distinct CDR3 sequences, of which 45% to 55% were detected only once. About 22% of the sample rests with the top ten. What was sequenced was blood. The receptors come from a man aged 80 or over in good health.

The chain is built from TRBV27 and TRBJ2-1; 8 nucleotides line up with TRBD2. Germline V gene data show CDR1 as MNHEY and CDR2 as SMNVEV (reference sequence). After removal of 8 bases from V and 3 bases from J, the junction contained 9 bases not matched to a gene. The CDR3 loop spans 15 amino acids. The CDR3 spells CASRPGGGYYNEQFF. CDR3 in DNA: TGTGCCAGCCGCCCCGGGGGGGGTTACTACAATGAGCAGTTCTTC.

The rearrangement uses TRBV14 and TRBJ2-6; D call uncertain. Germline CDR1 is SGHDN and CDR2 is FVKESK. Trimming left V 1 base short and J 0 bases short, with 10 bases between. The CDR3 length is 17 residues. CDR3 in DNA: TGTGCCAGCAGCCAAGTCCCAGGCTCCTCTGGGGCCAACGTCCTGACTTTC. This gives the protein CASSQVPGSSGANVLTF.

This sequence joins TRBV20-1 and TRBJ2-5; D might be TRBD1 (5 bases). Germline V gives CDR1 DFQATT, CDR2 SNEGSKA (reference sequence). V dropped 1 base and J dropped 9 bases, with 18 bases sitting between them. The CDR3 has 14 residues. The CDR3 DNA sequence: TGCAGTGCTAGAGGGGGTGGGGCAGCCGAGGCCCAGTACTTC. It translates to CSARGGGAAEAQYF.

The chain carries TRBV20-1 and TRBJ1-5, with 7 bases matching TRBD1. The V segment lost 0 bases and the J segment 4 bases; nucleotides outside the gene matches: 6. This CDR3 has 15 amino acids. Per germline, CDR1 DFQATT and CDR2 SNEGSKA (reference sequence). CDR3 DNA sequence: TGCAGTGCTAGAGATTTCTCAGGGGGGAATCAGCCCCAGCATTTT. As protein: CSARDFSGGNQPQHF.

The chain links TRBV12-3 or TRBV12-4 to TRBJ1-5, with D possibly matching TRBD1 (5 bases). Trimming took 8 bases from V and 6 from J, leaving 14 bases between them. CDR3 length equals 13 residues. CDR3 bases: TGTGCCAGCTCTCCCGCGGGGGGTCAGCCCCAGCATTTT. Its translation is CASSPAGGQPQHF.

V gene TRBV2 combines with J gene TRBJ1-2; D unresolved. CDR3 length: 12 residues. V lost 4 bases and J 7 bases, leaving 10 bases between the germline ends. Germline lookup yields CDR1 SNHLY and CDR2 FYNNEI. CDR3 nucleotide sequence: TGTGCCAGCAGTGCACGGGTTGGTGGCTACACCTTC. Its protein is CASSARVGGYTF.